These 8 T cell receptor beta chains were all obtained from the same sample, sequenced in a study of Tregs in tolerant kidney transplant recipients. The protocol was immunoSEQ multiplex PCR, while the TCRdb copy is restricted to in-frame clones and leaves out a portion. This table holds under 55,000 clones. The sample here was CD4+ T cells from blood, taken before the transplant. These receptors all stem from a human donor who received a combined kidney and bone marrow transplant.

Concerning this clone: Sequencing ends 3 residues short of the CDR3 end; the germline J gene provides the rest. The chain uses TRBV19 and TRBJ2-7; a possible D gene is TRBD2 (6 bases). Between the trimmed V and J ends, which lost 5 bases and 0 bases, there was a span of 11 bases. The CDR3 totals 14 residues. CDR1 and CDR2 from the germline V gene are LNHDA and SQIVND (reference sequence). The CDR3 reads CASSYGGASYEQYF. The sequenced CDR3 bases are TGTGCCAGTAGTTATGGCGGGGCCTCCTACGAG.

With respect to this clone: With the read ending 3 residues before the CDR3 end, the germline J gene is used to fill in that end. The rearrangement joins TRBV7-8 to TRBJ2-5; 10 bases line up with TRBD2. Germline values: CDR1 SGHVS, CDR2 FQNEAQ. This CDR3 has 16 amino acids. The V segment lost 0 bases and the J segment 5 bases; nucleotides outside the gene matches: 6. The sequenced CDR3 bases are TGTGCCAGCAGCTTAGCGGTTCTAGCGGGAGTGGAGACC. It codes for CASSLAVLAGVET. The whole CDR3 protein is CASSLAVLAGVETQYF.

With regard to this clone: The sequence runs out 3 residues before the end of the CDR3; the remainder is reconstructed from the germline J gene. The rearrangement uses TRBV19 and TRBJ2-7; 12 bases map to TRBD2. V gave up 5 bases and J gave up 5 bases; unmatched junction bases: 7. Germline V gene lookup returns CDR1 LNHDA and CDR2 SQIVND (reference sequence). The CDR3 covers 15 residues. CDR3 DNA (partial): TGTGCCAGTAGTCCCAAGACTAGCGGGAGAAACGAG. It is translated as CASSPKTSGRNE. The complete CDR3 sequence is CASSPKTSGRNEQYF.

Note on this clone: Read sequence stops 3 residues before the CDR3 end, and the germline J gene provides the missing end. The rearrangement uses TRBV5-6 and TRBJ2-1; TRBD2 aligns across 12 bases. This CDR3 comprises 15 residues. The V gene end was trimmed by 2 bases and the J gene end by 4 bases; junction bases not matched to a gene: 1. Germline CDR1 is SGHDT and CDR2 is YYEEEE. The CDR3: CASSFGTSGYNEQFF. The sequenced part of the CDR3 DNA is TGTGCCAGCAGCTTCGGGACTAGCGGGTACAATGAG.

The part of the CDR3 DNA that was read is TGCGCCAGCAGCTTGGCCGGGACAGTCAATCAGCCC. Protein product: CASSLAGTVNQP. From start to end, the CDR3 is CASSLAGTVNQPQHF. This chain links TRBV5-1 with TRBJ1-5; 7 positions agree with TRBD1. With the read ending 3 residues before the CDR3 end, the germline J gene is used to fill in that end. The CDR3 sequence is 15 residues long. J lost 3 bases, V lost 0 bases, and 3 bases had no gene match. The germline V gene has CDR1 SGHRS and CDR2 YFSETQ. Filled out from reference TRBV5-1 and TRBJ1-5, the complete variable domain reads KAGVTQTPRYLIKTRGQQVTLSCSPISGHRSVSWYQQTPGQGLQFLFEYFSETQRNKGNFPGRFSGRQFSNSRSEMNVSTLELGDSALYLCASSLAGTVNQPQHFGDGTRLSIL.

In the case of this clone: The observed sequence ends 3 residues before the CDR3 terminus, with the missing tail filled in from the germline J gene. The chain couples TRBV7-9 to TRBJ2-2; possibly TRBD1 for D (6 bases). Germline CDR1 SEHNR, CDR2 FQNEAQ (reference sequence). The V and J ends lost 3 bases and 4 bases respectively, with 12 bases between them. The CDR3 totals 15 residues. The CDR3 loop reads CASSLWGRGTGELFF. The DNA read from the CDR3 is TGTGCCAGCAGCTTGTGGGGGCGCGGCACCGGGGAG.

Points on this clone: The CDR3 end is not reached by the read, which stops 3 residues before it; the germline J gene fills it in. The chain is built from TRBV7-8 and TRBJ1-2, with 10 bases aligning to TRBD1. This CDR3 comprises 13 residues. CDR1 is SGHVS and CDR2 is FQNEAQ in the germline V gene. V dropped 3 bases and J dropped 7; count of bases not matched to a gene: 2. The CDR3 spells CASSLTGGSGYTF. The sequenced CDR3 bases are TGTGCCAGCAGCTTGACAGGGGGCTCTGGC.

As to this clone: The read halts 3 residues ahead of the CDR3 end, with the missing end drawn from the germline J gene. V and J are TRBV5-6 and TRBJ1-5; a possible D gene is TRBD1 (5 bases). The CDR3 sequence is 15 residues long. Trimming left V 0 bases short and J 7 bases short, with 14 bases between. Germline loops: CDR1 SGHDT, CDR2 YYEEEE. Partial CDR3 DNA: TGTGCCAGCAGCTTGGCTGTTCAGGGAGGACAGCCC. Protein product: CASSLAVQGGQP. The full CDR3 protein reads CASSLAVQGGQPQHF.